The 21 T cell receptor beta chains listed next were all sequenced from one sample in a study of regulatory T cells in long-lasting Graves disease. With iRepertoire HTBI primers and Arm-PCR of CDR3 regions, TCR beta libraries were built. TCRdb re-derived calls from the multiplex PCR reads in MiXCR, one entry per CDR3 protein. This sample carries hundreds of thousands of distinct CDR3 sequences, 16% of them seen once, and the ten largest clones take about 17%. Time point reported: newly diagnosed GD, antithyroid drugs for less than 3 months. PBMC-derived RNA was used for the TCR library. These data were likewise used in another study, on T cells in Graves' hyperthyroidism and ophthalmopathy.

The sequences come from peripheral blood mononuclear cells (PBMCs), collected at new diagnosis, from a patient treated with antithyroid drugs. These receptors came from a woman in her twenties or thirties with Graves disease.

In its sample, this clonotype was seen many times. The gene calls are TRBV12-3 or TRBV12-4 and TRBJ1-5; TRBD1 might be the D (5 bases). The V end was cut by 7 bases, the J end by 4 bases, with 14 bases between. This CDR3 has 14 amino acids. The CDR3 nucleotides read TGTGCCAGCACCGCCCAGACAGAAAATCAGCCCCAGCATTTT. This sequence encodes CASTAQTENQPQHF.

Remarks on this clonotype: A far larger clone is only one base removed, so a read error is likely. This CDR3 reads CASTPIGYNEQYF. The DNA of the CDR3 is TGTGCCAGCACCCCGATCGGGTACAATGAGCAGTACTTC. V is TRBV11-2 and J is TRBJ2-7; D gene unclear. The germline gives CDR1 SGHAT, CDR2 FQNNGV. V lost 7 bases, J lost 7 bases, and 17 bases lay in between. This CDR3 spans 13 amino acids.

The rearrangement joins TRBV6-1 to TRBJ2-2, with 8 positions matching TRBD1. The CDR3 runs 15 residues. After removal of 2 bases from V and 3 bases from J, the junction contained 2 bases not matched to a gene. Germline CDR1 MNHNS, CDR2 SASEGT. DNA for the CDR3: TGTGCCAGCAGTGAAAACAGGGGGTACACCGGGGAGCTGTTTTTT. This translates into CASSENRGYTGELFF.

This clonotype occurred many times. This chain connects TRBV19 to TRBJ1-5; the D is unclear. V was trimmed by 7 bases and J by 1 base, leaving 11 bases between them. The CDR3 loop spans 14 amino acids. From germline, CDR1 is LNHDA and CDR2 SQIVND (reference sequence). CDR3: CASTGLGSNQPQHF. As DNA, the CDR3 is TGTGCCAGTACCGGGCTTGGAAGCAATCAGCCCCAGCATTTT.

This clonotype was seen a few times. V and J are TRBV19 and TRBJ2-7, with TRBD2 matching 9 bases. Looked up from germline, CDR1 is LNHDA and CDR2 is SQIVND (reference sequence). The V gene end was trimmed by 3 bases and the J gene end by 2 bases; junction bases not matched to a gene: 11. CDR3 size: 17 residues. CDR3 in DNA: TGTGCCAGTAGTATCTCCTTCAGACTAGCGGACACCTACGAGCAGTACTTC. Its protein is CASSISFRLADTYEQYF.

This clonotype was counted between two and nine times. The chain recombines TRBV19 with TRBJ1-5; D is perhaps TRBD1 (6 bases). With 3 bases removed from V and 2 bases from J, the gap between germline ends came to 14 bases. Germline values: CDR1 LNHDA, CDR2 SQIVND (reference sequence). This CDR3 spans 16 amino acids. CDR3 in amino acids: CASSIRHRTGNQPQHF. Here the CDR3 DNA reads TGTGCCAGTAGTATTAGACATAGGACAGGCAATCAGCCCCAGCATTTT.

This clonotype was counted only a few times. The rearrangement uses TRBV30 and TRBJ1-2, with TRBD1 identical over 8 bases. Trimming at V came to 0 bases and at J to 6 bases, leaving 9 bases not matched to a gene. Germline V gene lookup returns CDR1 GTSNPN and CDR2 SVGIG (reference sequence). The CDR3 is 15 amino acids. The chain's CDR3 is CAWSVGTGYLDGYTF. In DNA, the CDR3 is TGTGCCTGGAGTGTAGGGACAGGTTATCTGGATGGCTACACCTTC. The whole variable domain, filled in from reference TRBV30 and TRBJ1-2, reads SQTIHQWPATLVQPVGSPLSLECTVEGTSNPNLYWYRQAAGRGLQLLFYSVGIGQISSEVPQNLSASRPQDRQFILSSKKLLLSDSGFYLCAWSVGTGYLDGYTFGSGTRLTVV.

This clonotype occurred many times. V usage is TRBV12-3 or TRBV12-4 and J usage is TRBJ1-1; D uncertain. There are 14 residues in the CDR3. Trimming shortened V by 4 bases and J by 0 bases, and 9 bases separated the two germline ends. CDR3 amino acids: CASSSPYMNTEAFF. CDR3 nucleotides: TGTGCCAGCAGTTCCCCGTATATGAACACTGAAGCTTTCTTT.

The gene calls are TRBV10-2 and TRBJ2-7; D may be TRBD2 (6 bases). The germline V and J ends were trimmed by 5 bases and 0 bases, with 17 bases remaining between them. The CDR3 is 16 residues long. The germline V gene encodes CDR1 WSHSY and CDR2 SAAADI. CDR3: CASSPDLVGSSYEQYF. The CDR3 nucleotides read TGCGCCAGCAGTCCGGACCTTGTCGGGAGCTCCTACGAGCAGTACTTC.

The rearrangement joins TRBV15 to TRBJ2-1, with TRBD2 as a possible D gene (7 bases). Between the trimmed V and J ends, which lost 1 base and 12 bases, there was a span of 19 bases. Germline V gene sequence: CDR1 LNHNV, CDR2 YYDKDF (reference sequence). The CDR3 loop spans 15 amino acids. The CDR3 protein is CATSRGGGGQSAQFF. CDR3 DNA sequence: TGTGCCACCAGCAGAGGGGGAGGGGGGCAGTCCGCGCAGTTCTTC.

This clonotype was counted at least ten times. This chain links TRBV24-1 with TRBJ2-3; possibly TRBD2 for D (6 bases). Trimming stripped 6 bases from V and 5 bases from J, with 11 bases between. CDR1 is KGHDR and CDR2 is SFDVKD in the germline V gene. This CDR3 has 13 amino acids. DNA for the CDR3: TGTGCCACCAGTTCGACGCGGGAAGATACGCAGTATTTT. Its translation: CATSSTREDTQYF.

This clonotype was detected ten times or more. The chain joins TRBV20-1 to TRBJ2-1; TRBD2 matches 14 bases. J was trimmed by 2 bases and V by 6 bases; bases with no gene match: 9. Germline V lookup: CDR1 DFQATT, CDR2 SNEGSKA (reference sequence). This CDR3 comprises 17 residues. The CDR3 bases are TGCAGTGCCTCGGGACTAGCGGGAGCCACAACCTACAATGAGCAGTTCTTC. Protein: CSASGLAGATTYNEQFF.

There are a few counts of this clonotype. V and J are TRBV28 and TRBJ2-7, with 11 bases lining up with TRBD1. The germline V gene encodes CDR1 MDHEN and CDR2 SYDVKM. After removal of 6 bases from V and 7 bases from J, the junction contained 11 bases not matched to a gene. The CDR3 covers 15 residues. The CDR3 loop is CASSLRTGGANEQYF. Written as DNA, the CDR3 is TGTGCCAGCAGCCTCAGGACAGGGGGCGCGAATGAGCAGTACTTC.

This clonotype came up many times. This rearrangement joins TRBV20-1 to TRBJ1-5; unclear D gene. Trimming took off 3 bases at V and 0 bases at J, with 9 bases between the two ends. This CDR3 region has 14 residues. The germline V gene encodes CDR1 DFQATT and CDR2 SNEGSKA (reference sequence). CDR3 sequence: CSASPRYSNQPQHF. The CDR3 nucleotides read TGCAGTGCTAGTCCGAGATATAGCAATCAGCCCCAGCATTTT.

This clonotype was recorded at least ten times. The chain joins TRBV29-1 to TRBJ2-5, with D tentatively TRBD1 or TRBD2 (5 bases each). Germline V CDR1 and CDR2: SQVTM, ANQGSEA. This CDR3 has 15 residues. The ends were cut back, 0 bases at V and 7 bases at J, with 18 bases in the middle. The CDR3 nucleotides are TGCAGCGTTGAAGATTTGGGGGTTCCGGGGTGGACCCAGTACTTC. This gives the protein CSVEDLGVPGWTQYF. Using reference TRBV29-1 and TRBJ2-5 for the parts outside the CDR3, the full variable domain is SAVISQKPSRDICQRGTSLTIQCQVDSQVTMMFWYRQQPGQSLTLIATANQGSEATYESGFVIDKFPISRPNLTFSTLTVSNMSPEDSSIYLCSVEDLGVPGWTQYFGPGTRLLVL.

The gene calls are TRBV10-1 and TRBJ1-6; D gene unclear. The CDR3 is 14 amino acids. Germline CDR1 is WNHNN and CDR2 is SYGVQD (reference sequence). The V and J ends lost 0 bases and 8 bases respectively, with 8 bases between them. This CDR3 is CASSESVGYSPLHF. Written as DNA, the CDR3 is TGCGCCAGCAGTGAGTCGGTGGGTTATTCACCCCTCCACTTT.

This clonotype was found a few times. This rearrangement joins TRBV7-8 to TRBJ1-5; D remains ambiguous. Germline CDR1 reads SGHVS; CDR2 reads FQNEAQ. V shed 6 bases and J shed 3 bases, with 9 bases lying between them. This CDR3 is 13 amino acids long. DNA for the CDR3: TGTGCCAGCAGTCATAAAGTCAATCAGCCCCAGCATTTT. It yields the protein CASSHKVNQPQHF.

This clonotype appeared many times. The V and J genes are TRBV10-3 and TRBJ1-1; the D is unclear. V lost 7 bases and J 4 bases, leaving 10 bases between the germline ends. Germline V lookup: CDR1 ENHRY, CDR2 SYGVKD. The CDR3 loop spans 12 amino acids. CDR3: CAIKVHGTEAFF. The DNA for the CDR3 is TGTGCCATCAAGGTACACGGCACTGAAGCTTTCTTT.

This clonotype has just a few counts. The junction differs from germline at one of its ends, possibly a read error. This chain connects TRBV20-1 to TRBJ2-7; the match to TRBD1 covers 12 bases. The CDR3 sequence is 15 residues long. Germline-derived CDR1 and CDR2 are DFQATT and SNEGSKA (reference sequence). CDR3 coding DNA: TGCAGTGCTAGAGTAGGGACAGGGGGCTCCCACGAGCAGTACTTC. This codes for CSARVGTGGSHEQYF.

At least ten counts were recorded for this clonotype. J is TRBJ2-1 and V is TRBV27; possible D gene TRBD2, 6 bases. The CDR3 sequence is 14 residues long. From germline, CDR1 is MNHEY and CDR2 SMNVEV (reference sequence). V gave up 5 bases and J gave up 5 bases, with 13 bases separating them. CDR3 sequence reads: CASSPRWRDNEQFF. The CDR3 DNA sequence: TGTGCCAGCAGTCCGCGTTGGAGGGACAATGAGCAGTTCTTC.

This chain connects TRBV3-1 to TRBJ2-5; D tentatively fits TRBD1 or TRBD2 (5 bases each). CDR1 is LGHDT and CDR2 is YNNKEL in the germline V gene (reference sequence). V shed 4 bases and J shed 3 bases, with 12 bases lying between them. The CDR3 spans 14 residues. This chain's CDR3 is CASSPRGLEETQYF. The CDR3 region has the DNA TGTGCCAGCAGCCCCCGGGGCCTAGAAGAGACCCAGTACTTC.